The clone carrying this T cell receptor beta chain was detected only a few times. Its cognate antigen is unknown. This entry belongs to a study of CD4+ T cells in melanoma. Study-wide results and limits: CD8+ T cell, macrophage and B cell function reportedly correlated with neoantigen-specific CD4+ T cells. In melanoma, neoantigen-specific CD4+ T cells reportedly differed in differentiation state.

V lost 6 bases, J lost 9 bases, and 21 bases lay in between. In germline, CDR1 is MNHNS, CDR2 SASEGT. This CDR3 is 15 amino acids long. Assay: immunoSEQ multiplex PCR; the TCRdb copy retains only in-frame clones and omits some. The repertoire holds about 140,000 clones, about 93% seen once, with 1.5% to 1.7% in the top ten. This receptor was obtained from a human donor with melanoma. This rearrangement joins TRBV6-1 to TRBJ1-5, with a weak D call TRBD1 (5 bases). CDR3 bases: TGTGCCAGCAGAAGCCACGGGGCTGCGCTTCGGCCCCAGCATTTT. Protein sequence: CASRSHGAALRPQHF.